This T cell receptor (beta chain) was captured in a study of T cells in Graves' hyperthyroidism and ophthalmopathy. Study conclusions and caveats: Clonotypes that were expanded in thyroid above 0.001 mostly appeared in blood too.

The CDR3 regions of TCR beta were amplified from RNA transcripts. TCR CDR3 underwent first-round RT-PCR with the HTBI primer set. TCRdb redid the calling of the multiplex PCR reads with MiXCR, one entry per CDR3 protein. The data contain about 350,000 distinct CDR3 sequences, roughly 13% of them singletons. In its sample, this clonotype was seen many times. Its specificity is unknown. This CDR3 has 17 residues. Germline values: CDR1 MNHEY, CDR2 SVGEGT. Germline trimming cut 2 bases from V and 3 bases from J; bases unmatched to any gene: 7. Sequenced material: blood. This rearrangement joins TRBV6-2 or TRBV6-3 to TRBJ2-1; 10 nucleotides match TRBD2. The TCR comes from a woman between 25 and 40 years old with Graves' hyperthyroidism. CDR3 amino acids: CASSYGLAGVIYNEQFF. For the CDR3, the DNA is TGTGCCAGCAGTTACGGGCTAGCGGGAGTAATCTACAATGAGCAGTTCTTC.